This T cell receptor beta chain was found in a study of blood T cell repertoires in COVID-19. Study in general: COVID-19 samples from acute and convalescent phases originated in the United States, Italy and Spain. T cells, B-cell-depleted T cells, or PBMCs provided the cDNA or gDNA that served as material.

V lost 3 bases, J lost 6 bases, and 12 bases stayed unmatched. Germline lookup yields CDR1 KGHSH and CDR2 LQKENI. This CDR3 comprises 16 residues. Original processing methods: Estimates of nucleated cell counts were drawn from the amplification of reference gene primers. Libraries were prepared by immunoSEQ multiplex PCR; TCRdb keeps only in-frame clonotypes and omits some of them. For V, J and clone size, that table is used; D and trimming come from the DNA. The sample holds about 310,000 clones, more than 75% seen once. The rearrangement uses TRBV18 and TRBJ1-2; TRBD1 matches 8 bases. This sequence was found in a woman in her forties or fifties who had recovered from COVID-19. The sequenced sample consisted of peripheral blood. The CDR3 sequence is CASSPTGGRLDHGYTF. Here the CDR3 DNA reads TGTGCCAGCTCACCTACAGGGGGTCGACTGGATCATGGCTACACCTTC.